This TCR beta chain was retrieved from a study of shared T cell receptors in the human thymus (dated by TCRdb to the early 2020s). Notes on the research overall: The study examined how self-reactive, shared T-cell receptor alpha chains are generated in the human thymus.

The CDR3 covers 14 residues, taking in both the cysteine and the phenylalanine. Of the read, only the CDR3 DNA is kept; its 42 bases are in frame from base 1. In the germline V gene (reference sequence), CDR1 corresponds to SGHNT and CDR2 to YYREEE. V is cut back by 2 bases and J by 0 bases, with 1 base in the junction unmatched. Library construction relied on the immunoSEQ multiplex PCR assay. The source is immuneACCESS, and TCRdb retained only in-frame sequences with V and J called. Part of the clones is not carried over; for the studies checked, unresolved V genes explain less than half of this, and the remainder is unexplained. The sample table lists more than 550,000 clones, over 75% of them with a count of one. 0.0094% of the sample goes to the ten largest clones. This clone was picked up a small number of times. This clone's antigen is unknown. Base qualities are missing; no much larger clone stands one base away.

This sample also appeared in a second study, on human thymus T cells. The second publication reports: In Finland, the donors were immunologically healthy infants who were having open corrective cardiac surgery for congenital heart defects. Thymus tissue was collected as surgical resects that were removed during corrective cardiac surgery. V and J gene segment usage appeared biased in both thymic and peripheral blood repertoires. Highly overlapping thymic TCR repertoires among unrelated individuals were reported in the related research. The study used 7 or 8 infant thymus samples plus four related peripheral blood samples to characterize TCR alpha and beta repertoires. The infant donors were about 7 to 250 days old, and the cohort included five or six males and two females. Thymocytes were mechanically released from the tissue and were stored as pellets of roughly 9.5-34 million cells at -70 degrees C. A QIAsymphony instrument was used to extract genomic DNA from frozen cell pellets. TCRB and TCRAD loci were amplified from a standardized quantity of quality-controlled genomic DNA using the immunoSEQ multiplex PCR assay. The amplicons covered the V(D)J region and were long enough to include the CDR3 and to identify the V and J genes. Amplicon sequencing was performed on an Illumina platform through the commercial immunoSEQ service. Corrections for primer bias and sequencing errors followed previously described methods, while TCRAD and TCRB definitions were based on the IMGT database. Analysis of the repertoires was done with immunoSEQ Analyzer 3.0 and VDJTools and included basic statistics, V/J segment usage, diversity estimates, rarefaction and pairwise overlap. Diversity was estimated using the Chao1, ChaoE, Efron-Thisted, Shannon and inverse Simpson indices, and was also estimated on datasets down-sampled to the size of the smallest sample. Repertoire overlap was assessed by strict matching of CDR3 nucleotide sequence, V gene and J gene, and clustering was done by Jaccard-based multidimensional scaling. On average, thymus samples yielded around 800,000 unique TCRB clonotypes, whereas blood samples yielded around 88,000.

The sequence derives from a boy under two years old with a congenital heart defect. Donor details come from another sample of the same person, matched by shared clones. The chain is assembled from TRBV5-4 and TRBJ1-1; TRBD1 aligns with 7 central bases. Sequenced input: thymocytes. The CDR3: CASSLGTVNTEAFF. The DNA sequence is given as TGTGCCAGCAGCTTAGGGACAGTGAACACTGAAGCTTTCTTT.